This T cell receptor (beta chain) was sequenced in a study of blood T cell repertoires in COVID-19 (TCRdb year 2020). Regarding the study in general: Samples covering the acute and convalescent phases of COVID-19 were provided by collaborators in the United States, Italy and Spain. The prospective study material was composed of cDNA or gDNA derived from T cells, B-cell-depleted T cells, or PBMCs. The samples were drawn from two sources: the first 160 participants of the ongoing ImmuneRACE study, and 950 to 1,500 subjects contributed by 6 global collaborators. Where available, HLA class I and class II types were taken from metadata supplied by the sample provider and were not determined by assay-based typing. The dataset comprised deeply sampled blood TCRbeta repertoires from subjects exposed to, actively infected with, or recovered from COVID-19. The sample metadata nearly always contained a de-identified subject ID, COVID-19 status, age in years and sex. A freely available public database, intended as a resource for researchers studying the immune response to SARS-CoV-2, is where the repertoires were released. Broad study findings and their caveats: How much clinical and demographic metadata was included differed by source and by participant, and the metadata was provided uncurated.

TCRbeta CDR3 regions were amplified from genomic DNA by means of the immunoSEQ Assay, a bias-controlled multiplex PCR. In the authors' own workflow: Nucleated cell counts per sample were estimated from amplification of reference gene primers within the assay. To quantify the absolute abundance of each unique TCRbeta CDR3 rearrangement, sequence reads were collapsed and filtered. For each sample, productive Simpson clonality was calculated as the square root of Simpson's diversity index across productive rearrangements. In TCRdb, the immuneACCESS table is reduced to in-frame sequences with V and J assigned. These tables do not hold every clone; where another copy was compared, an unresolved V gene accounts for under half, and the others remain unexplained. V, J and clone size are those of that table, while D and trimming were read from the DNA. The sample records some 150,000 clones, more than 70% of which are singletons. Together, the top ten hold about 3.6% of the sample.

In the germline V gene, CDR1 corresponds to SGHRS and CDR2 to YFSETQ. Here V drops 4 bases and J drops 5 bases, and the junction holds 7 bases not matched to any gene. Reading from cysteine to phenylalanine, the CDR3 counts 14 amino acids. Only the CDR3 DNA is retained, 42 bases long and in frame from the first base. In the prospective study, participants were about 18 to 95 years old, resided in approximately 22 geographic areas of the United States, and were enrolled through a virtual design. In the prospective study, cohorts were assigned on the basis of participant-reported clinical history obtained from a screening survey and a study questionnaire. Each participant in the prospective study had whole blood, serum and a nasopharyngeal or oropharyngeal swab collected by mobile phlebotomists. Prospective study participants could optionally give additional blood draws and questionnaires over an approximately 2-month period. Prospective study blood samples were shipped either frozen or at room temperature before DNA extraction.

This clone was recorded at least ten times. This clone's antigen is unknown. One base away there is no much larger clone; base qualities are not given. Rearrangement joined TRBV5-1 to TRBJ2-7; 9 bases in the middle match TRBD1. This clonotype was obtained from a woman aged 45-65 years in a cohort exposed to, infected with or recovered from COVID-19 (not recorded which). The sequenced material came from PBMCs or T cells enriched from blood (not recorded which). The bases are TGCGCCAGCAGCCCCGGACAGGGGAGCCACGAGCAGTACTTC. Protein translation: CASSPGQGSHEQYF. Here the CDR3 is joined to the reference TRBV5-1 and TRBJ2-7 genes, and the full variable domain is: KAGVTQTPRYLIKTRGQQVTLSCSPISGHRSVSWYQQTPGQGLQFLFEYFSETQRNKGNFPGRFSGRQFSNSRSEMNVSTLELGDSALYLCASSPGQGSHEQYFGPGTRLTVT.